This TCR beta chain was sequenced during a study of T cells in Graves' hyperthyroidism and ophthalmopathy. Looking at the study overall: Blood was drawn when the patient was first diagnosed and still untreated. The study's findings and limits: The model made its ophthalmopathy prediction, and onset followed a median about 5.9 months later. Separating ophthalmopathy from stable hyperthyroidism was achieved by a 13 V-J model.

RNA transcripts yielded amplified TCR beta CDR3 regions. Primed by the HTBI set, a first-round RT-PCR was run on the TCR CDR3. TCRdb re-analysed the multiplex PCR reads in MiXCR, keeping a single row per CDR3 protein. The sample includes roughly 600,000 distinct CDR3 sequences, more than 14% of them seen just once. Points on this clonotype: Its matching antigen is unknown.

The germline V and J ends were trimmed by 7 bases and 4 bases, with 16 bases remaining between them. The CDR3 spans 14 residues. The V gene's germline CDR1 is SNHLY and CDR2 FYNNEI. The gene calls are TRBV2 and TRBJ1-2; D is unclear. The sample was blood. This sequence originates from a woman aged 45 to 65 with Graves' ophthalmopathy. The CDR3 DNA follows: TGTGCCAGCAAAAGGAGTCAGAATCTCTATGGCTACACCTTC. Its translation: CASKRSQNLYGYTF.